This TCR beta chain was found in a study of shared clonotypes between healthy human individuals. This clone was observed a handful of times. Only in-frame clones appear in the TCRdb table, and some are missing; sequencing was by immunoSEQ multiplex PCR. Of about 87,000 clones listed, about half are singletons. Germline CDR1 SGHVS, CDR2 FNYEAQ. CDR3 length equals 15 residues. Losses at the gene ends were 5 bases for V and 4 bases for J; bases not matched to a gene: 5. Sequencing was carried out using PBMCs. This receptor was taken from a woman in her thirties or forties in good health. Some clones in this sample may be carry-over from other donors' samples. The chain has TRBV7-6 and TRBJ2-7, with 13 bases identical to TRBD2. CDR3 DNA: TGTGCCAGCAGCCCGGGACTAGCGGGACCGTACGAGCAGTACTTC. Residues: CASSPGLAGPYEQYF.